This TCR beta chain was sequenced for a study of regulatory T cells in long-lasting Graves disease (dated by TCRdb to the early 2020s). As for the study more broadly: Newly diagnosed Graves' disease patients had taken antithyroid drugs for less than 3 months. Peripheral blood TCR sequencing and RNA sequencing compared persistent Graves' disease patients with newly diagnosed Graves' disease patients. The study was registered as a clinical trial and conducted in China. A total of about 33 samples underwent TCR sequencing, from about 13 patients with persistent Graves' disease and around 20 patients with newly diagnosed Graves' disease. General conclusions and limits of the study: Sequencing and analysis were limited to the TCR beta chain. Peripheral blood alone was examined, since thyroid tissue, which constituted the primary lesion, could not be accessed. The small sample size was acknowledged by the authors as a limitation that may reduce accuracy. Persistent disease showed preferential use of TRBV28, TRBJ1-2 and TRBJ2-5, whereas newly diagnosed disease favored TRBV20-1 and TRBJ2-1. Lower TCR Shannon entropy and fewer highly expanded clones were observed in persistent Graves' disease patients than in newly diagnosed patients, which suggested clonal expansion. Persistent patients shared more public clonotypes among themselves (around 2,500) than newly diagnosed patients did (over 900).

Libraries were constructed by multiplex PCR. The sequencer was an Illumina HiSeq 4000. TCR beta libraries were built with iRepertoire HTBI primers and Arm-PCR amplification of CDR3 regions. PCR products were gel purified before sequencing. Turning to the authors' computational methods: Gene usage analysis of CDR3 amino acid clonotypes used the roughly 62 TRBV and 14 to 15 TRBJ segments found across samples. COPE and FqMerger were used to merge the filtered high-quality paired reads into contigs. BLAST was used to align contigs to IMGT TRBV, TRBD and TRBJ reference genes, with CDR3 defined following IMGT. Highly expanded clones were defined as clonotypes with a frequency above 0.1%. Repertoire diversity was measured by Shannon entropy, and V-J evenness by the Gini coefficient. A clonotype was considered public if more than one individual shared it. The public sequencing data were trimmed at Q25 with fastp and processed into clonotypes with MiXCR by TCRdb, which kept only in-frame beta chains. Duplicate CDR3 protein sequences are folded into a single record with the most common DNA and genes. The V and J calls reflect TCRdb's pipeline rather than the authors' work. Within this sample are some 350,000 distinct CDR3 sequences, with roughly 17% of them counted one time only. The ten biggest clones cover 20% to 25% of the sample.

Inclusive of the bounding cysteine and phenylalanine, the CDR3 is 16 residues long. The CDR3 DNA has 48 bases and is translated from base 1. Unmatched junction bases come to 4, with V trimmed by 1 base and J by 2 bases. CDR1 and CDR2, per the germline V gene, are SGHTA and FQGNSA. This specimen's time point label, per the study, means: newly diagnosed GD, antithyroid drugs for less than 3 months. For both TCR sequencing and RNA sequencing, RNA was extracted from PBMCs using TRIzol. The diagnosis of Graves' disease was made according to American Thyroid Association guidelines. Patients for the study were recruited at an endocrinology department in Xi'an, China. Each patient gave around 9 milliliters of peripheral blood, collected in an EDTA anticoagulant tube. Ficoll Paque Plus density gradient separation was used to isolate PBMCs, and no additional T cell sorting was done. An Agilent 2100 Bioanalyzer and agarose gel were used to assess RNA quality, and a NanoDrop 2000 was used to measure RNA concentration.

Comments on this clonotype: The antigen it binds to is not known. Per-base quality was not reported, and no clone a single base away is much larger than it.

The sample was also linked to a second study, of T cells in Graves' hyperthyroidism and ophthalmopathy. As that second study puts it: Stable Graves' hyperthyroidism was defined as no progression to ophthalmopathy during 18 months of follow-up. Hyperthyroidism patients were newly diagnosed, had a disease duration of under 2 months, and were aged 18 to 65 years. The study excluded patients with uncontrolled infections, other autoimmune diseases, pregnancy or lactation. Diagnoses relied on clinical symptoms, serum thyroxine and TRAb, thyroid ultrasound and orbital computed tomography. The TCR CDR3 was subjected to a first round of RT-PCR using the HTBI primer set and the Qiagen OneStep RT-PCR kit. Most expanded thyroid clonotypes (frequency above 0.001) were also detected in blood, suggesting blood repertoires may reflect thyroid immune responses. In cross-validation, a model built on a 13 V-J signature told ophthalmopathy apart from stable hyperthyroidism with 85% to 90% sensitivity and approximately 81% specificity, and in testing the same model reached 80%/75%. In validation, the model predicted progression to ophthalmopathy a median of roughly 6.2 months before onset, with around 70% sensitivity and about 75% specificity. TCR V-J signatures able to tell the groups apart were searched for in a discovery cohort of 90 to 100 patients, of whom around 42 had Graves' ophthalmopathy and roughly 59 had stable Graves' hyperthyroidism. An independent validation cohort of 18 to 20 hyperthyroidism patients and approximately 16 patients who later progressed to ophthalmopathy tested prospective prediction of ophthalmopathy. The roughly 100 discovery patients were randomly split 7:3 into training and test sets. In more than five Graves' hyperthyroidism patients, the study also compared T-cell repertoires from thyroid tissue with T-cell repertoires from blood. After sampling, hyperthyroidism patients received methimazole starting at 30 mg daily, and ophthalmopathy patients received high-dose intravenous methylprednisolone. The libraries were constructed in a second round of multiplex PCR and then size-selected and purified. Libraries were sequenced paired-end with 100 bp reads on an Illumina HiSeq2000. SOAPnuke was used to process the raw data, removing reads that contained adapters or uncalled bases, had a mean Phred below 15, or lacked an exact match to the constant primer or identifier. High-quality paired reads were merged with COPE v1.2.5, and unique nucleotide sequences were defined as clonotypes. MiTCR v1.1 was used to align the clonotypes against IMGT TRBV, TRBD and TRBJ reference segments. The analysis included only V-J combinations with a frequency above 0.0001, which together covered more than 99% of the repertoires. The TCS score was defined as the ratio of F50 (clonal expansion) to E x V (chaos), calculated using BLOSUM62-based TCRdist between CDR3 peptides within each V-J. Welch's t-statistics and random forest reduced 450 to 600 V-J features to 10 to 15, which were used in a naive Bayes classifier (R e1071). Sample size was not statistically predetermined, and investigators were not blinded to group allocation. The paper describes TCR Vbeta CDR3 sequencing of some 130 peripheral blood samples, made up of 43 ophthalmopathy patients, 70 to 80 hyperthyroidism patients and 17 progressor patients.

The specimen comprised peripheral blood mononuclear cells (PBMCs), sampled at new diagnosis, from a patient treated with antithyroid drugs. The sequence links TRBV7-2 to TRBJ1-2, with 10 middle bases fitting TRBD1. The receptor was derived from a woman in her late teens or twenties with Graves disease. Donor details come from another sample of the same person, matched by shared clones. The bases are TGTGCCAGCAGCTTAGAAGGGACAGGGGAAAACTATGGCTACACCTTC. This codes for CASSLEGTGENYGYTF. Supplemented by the reference TRBV7-2 and TRBJ1-2 proteins around the CDR3, the complete variable domain is GAGVSQSPSNKVTEKGKDVELRCDPISGHTALYWYRQSLGQGLEFLIYFQGNSAPDKSGLPSDRFSAERTGGSVSTLTIQRTQQEDSAVYLCASSLEGTGENYGYTFGSGTRLTVV.